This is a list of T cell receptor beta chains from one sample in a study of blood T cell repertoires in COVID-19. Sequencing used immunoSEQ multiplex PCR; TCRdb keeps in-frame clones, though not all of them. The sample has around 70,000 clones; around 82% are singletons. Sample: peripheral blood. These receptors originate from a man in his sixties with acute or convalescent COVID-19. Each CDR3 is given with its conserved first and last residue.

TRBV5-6	CASSRQGLSDNEKLFF
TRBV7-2	CASSLTSGDGTDTQYF
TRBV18	CASSSRLAGVTGELFF
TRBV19	CASKYGQGRTDTQYF
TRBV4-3	CASSQHGLPQETQYF
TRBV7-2	CASSLGLAGGGTDTQYF
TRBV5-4	CASSTRQGSETQYF
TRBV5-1	CASSREAGSNSPLHF
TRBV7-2	CASSYRASTDTQYF
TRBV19	CASSAFSNEKLFF
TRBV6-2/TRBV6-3	CASSPGQGFGDTQYF
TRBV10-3	CAISALAGVGTGELFF
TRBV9	CASSVESRSYGYTF
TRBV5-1	CASSFGGTATDTQYF
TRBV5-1	CASSVGEQGRYGYTF
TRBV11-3	CASSPGGVGKNIQYF
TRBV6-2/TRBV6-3	CASSSRGGGYNEQFF
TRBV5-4	CASRDRDKASNEQFF
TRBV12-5	CASGLGTDTDTQYF
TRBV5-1	CASSLAGSGNYGYTF
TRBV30	CAWSQSGGFQPQHF
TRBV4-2	CASSQDLPGGDGYTF
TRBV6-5	CASSYGTGGDQPQHF
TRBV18	CASSLDRVYDEQYF
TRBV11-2	CASSGLLAKNIQYF
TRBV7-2	CASKPRQGSFSGANVLTF
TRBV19	CASNLGQGDRAQHF
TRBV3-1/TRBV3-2	CASSHLTTVFHGYTF
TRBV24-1	CATSDWALGTDTQYF
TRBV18	CASSLPGGGNQPQHF
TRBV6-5	CASASNREAFF
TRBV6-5	CASSYSSGTYGYTF
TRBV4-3	CASSQEFAGSSYNSPLHF
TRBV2	CASSRETATSGNTIYF
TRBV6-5	CASTKRGATEAFF
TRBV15	CATSRPAGTGNSGNTIYF
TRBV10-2	CATTVNTEAFF